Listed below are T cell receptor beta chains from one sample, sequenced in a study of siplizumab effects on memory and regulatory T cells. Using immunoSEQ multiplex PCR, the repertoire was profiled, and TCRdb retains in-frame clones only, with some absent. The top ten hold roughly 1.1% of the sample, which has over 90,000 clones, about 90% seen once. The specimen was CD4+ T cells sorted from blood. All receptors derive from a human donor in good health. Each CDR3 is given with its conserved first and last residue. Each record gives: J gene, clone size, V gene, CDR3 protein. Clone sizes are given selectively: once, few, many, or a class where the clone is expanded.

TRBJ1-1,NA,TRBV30,CAWSSRDEAFF
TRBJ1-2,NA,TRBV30,CAWSVTHIAYGYTF
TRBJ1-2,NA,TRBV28,CASSRPGAGSYGYTF
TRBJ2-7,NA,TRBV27,CASSLVANVRGEQYF
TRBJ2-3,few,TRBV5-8,CASSVRDTQYF
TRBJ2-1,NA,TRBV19,CASSGTAQFF
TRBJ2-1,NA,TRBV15,CATSRETYRGVGGDEQFF
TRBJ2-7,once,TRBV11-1,CASSLFSNFWTGPYEQYF
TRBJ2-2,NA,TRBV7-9,CASSFFEGVTGELFF
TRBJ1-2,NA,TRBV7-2,CASSFGVLGVDGYTF
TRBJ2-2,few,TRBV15,CATSRDILKVLAGNNTGELFF
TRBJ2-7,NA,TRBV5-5,CASSLVGESQYF
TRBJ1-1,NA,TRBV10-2,CASSFDREGTEAFF
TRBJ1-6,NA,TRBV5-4,CASSPIQGYNSPLHF
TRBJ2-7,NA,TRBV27,CASSRLAGAVYEQYF
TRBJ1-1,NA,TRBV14,CASSQVRGNTEAFF
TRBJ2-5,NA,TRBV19,CASAGLAGETQYF
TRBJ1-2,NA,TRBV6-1,CATRQPSWDGYTF
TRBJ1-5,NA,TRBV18,CASSGSGTSNQPQHF
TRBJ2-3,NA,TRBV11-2,CASSLEVAGSDTQYF
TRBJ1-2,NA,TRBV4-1,CASSQGGRGWGYGYTF
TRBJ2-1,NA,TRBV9,CASSSPRGPFTGLPSSYNEQFF
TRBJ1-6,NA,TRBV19,CASSFSLGQGGNSPLHF
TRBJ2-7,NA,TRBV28,CASSLPMGQSYEQYF
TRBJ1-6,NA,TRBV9,CASSVVGTNSPLHF
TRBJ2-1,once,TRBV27,CASSLGQGTFNEQFF
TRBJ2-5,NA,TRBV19,CASSTQTGGRLPETQYF
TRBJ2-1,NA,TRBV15,CATSKGGLAGREQFF
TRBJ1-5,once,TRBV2,CASSGGGISPFNQPQHF
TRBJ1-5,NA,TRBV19,CASSIGRGETGAQPQHF
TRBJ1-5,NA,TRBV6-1,CASSELGATNQPQHF
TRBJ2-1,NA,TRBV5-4,CASSASRDGGEQFF
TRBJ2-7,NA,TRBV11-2,CASNPDSLSLSYEQYF
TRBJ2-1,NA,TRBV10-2,CASRLAGEFEQFF
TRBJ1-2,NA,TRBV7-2,CASSPGRIYGYTF
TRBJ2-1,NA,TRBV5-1,CASSRGTAIKIYNEQFF
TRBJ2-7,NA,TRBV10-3,CAISESSERAGGEQYF
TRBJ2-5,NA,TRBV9,CASSERLAGSETQYF
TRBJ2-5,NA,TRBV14,CASSKRRETQYF
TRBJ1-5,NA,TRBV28,CASRRPGVGNQPQHF
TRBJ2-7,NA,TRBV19,CASSPYTSGSSTYEQYF
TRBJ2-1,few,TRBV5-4,CASSFANEQFF
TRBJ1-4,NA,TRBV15,CATSRGLTGWSFREKLFF
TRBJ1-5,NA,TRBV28,CASSLVAGGTGSNQPQHF
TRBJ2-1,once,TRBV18,CASSPGSGLNNEQFF
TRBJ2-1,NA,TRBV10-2,CASSQSGRANEQFF